This T cell receptor beta chain was recovered during a study of blood T cell repertoires in COVID-19. Here immunoSEQ multiplex PCR was the method, and the copy in TCRdb shows in-frame clones only, minus some. The top ten hold approximately 5% of the sample, which has roughly 360,000 clones, 83% seen once. Trimming cost V 2 bases and J 4 bases; bases outside gene matches: 7. The CDR3 runs 15 residues. Per the germline V gene, CDR1 is LGHNT and CDR2 is FRNRAP. The chain couples TRBV12-5 to TRBJ1-1, with 7 bases that match TRBD1. Sequenced input: PBMCs or T cells enriched from blood (not recorded which). The clonotype originates from a woman aged 50 to 65 who had recovered from COVID-19. CDR3: CASGLLPGQSTEAFF. The CDR3 nucleotides read TGTGCTAGTGGTTTGTTACCGGGACAGAGCACTGAAGCTTTCTTT.